This TCR beta chain is drawn from a study of cytomegalovirus exposure and HLA in healthy donors. This clone has only a few counts. The PCR made use of 60 Vbeta and 13 Jbeta primers. Generated by immunoSEQ multiplex PCR, the TCRdb table keeps only in-frame clones and is missing some. The table lists roughly 200,000 clones, around 80% of them singletons. The CDR3 is 14 amino acids. The germline V gene encodes CDR1 SGHNT and CDR2 YENEEA. Trimming removed 0 bases at V and 5 bases at J, with 11 bases between. This sequence originates from an older woman in good health and CMV-seropositive. V and J are TRBV11-3 and TRBJ2-7, with a tentative D call TRBD1 (6 bases). Source material: PBMCs. In DNA, the CDR3 is TGTGCCAGCAGCTTAGAGGGGGCACACCACGAGCAGTACTTC. It specifies CASSLEGAHHEQYF.